One T cell receptor (beta chain) is described in this entry. Its antigen is as yet unknown. These data belong to a study of T cell responses to AZD1222 COVID-19 vaccine. The data were produced by immunoSEQ multiplex PCR, yet TCRdb's version contains in-frame clones alone and is incomplete. The data contain 160,000 or so clones, 94% of them singletons. General study points: CD4 TCRs linked to vaccination spanned spike, dominating at 160-218 and 743-854.

Germline CDR1 reads MNHEY; CDR2 reads SVGEGT. V dropped 5 bases and J dropped 4; count of bases not matched to a gene: 4. The CDR3 has 14 residues. The input for sequencing was peripheral blood, taken 28 days after the second AZD1222 dose. The chain couples TRBV6-2 or TRBV6-3 to TRBJ1-2, with TRBD1 matching over 10 bases. The receptor comes from an adult who received the AZD1222 COVID-19 vaccine. The CDR3 DNA is TGTGCCAGCAGTGACAGGGGGCTCGGCTATGGCTACACCTTC. It is translated as CASSDRGLGYGYTF.